This paragraph reports one TCR beta chain. The sample is drawn from a study of blood T cell repertoires in COVID-19. Overall study context: Samples of COVID-19 (acute and convalescent) were obtained from the United States, Italy and Spain. Nucleic acid was either cDNA or gDNA, and it came from T cells, B-cell-depleted T cells, or PBMCs.

Germline V gives CDR1 SGHTA, CDR2 FQGNSA. The CDR3 sequence is 15 residues long. Losses at the gene ends were 1 base for V and 3 bases for J; bases not matched to a gene: 5. Authors' data handling: Reference gene primer amplification yielded estimated nucleated cell counts. Using immunoSEQ multiplex PCR, the repertoire was profiled, and TCRdb retains in-frame clones only, with some absent. The D gene and trimming were derived from the DNA, and the V and J assignments and clone size from that table. The sample records about 50,000 clones, more than 75% being singletons. The material sequenced was peripheral blood. The receptor was derived from a woman aged 55-69 years with acute or convalescent COVID-19. The chain is built from TRBV7-2 and TRBJ2-7, with 8 bases fitting TRBD2. The CDR3 region has the DNA TGTGCCAGCAGCTTAGAAGCGGGAGCTTACTACGAGCAGTACTTC. This encodes CASSLEAGAYYEQYF.